This entry is about one TCR beta chain. This entry is derived from a study of beta chain features in type 1 diabetes. Study-wide background: Age, gender and cell yields were similar between patients and healthy donors.

Based on CD45RO/CCR7/CD25/CD127/CD95/CD27, CD4+ regulatory, stem cell-like memory, naive and central memory cells were sorted. Germline V gene data show CDR1 as MGHRA and CDR2 as YSYEKL. With 6 bases clipped from V and 9 bases from J, the junction kept 4 bases outside the gene matches. This CDR3 is 13 amino acids long. The whole isolated RNA underwent reverse transcription, so sequencing captured expressed TCRB transcripts. TCRdb keeps only in-frame clones here, not all; method: immunoSEQ multiplex PCR. The sample comprises 310,000 or so clones, less than 9.5% of which are singletons, and around 0.44% rests with the top ten.

The clonotype originates from a young woman in good health. The chain combines TRBV4-1 with TRBJ2-4; 11 nucleotides agree with TRBD1. Specimen: central memory CD4+ T cells from blood. The CDR3 spells CASSGQGASIQYF. In DNA, the CDR3 is TGCGCCAGCAGTGGACAGGGGGCGAGCATTCAGTACTTC.